A single sample is the source of the 15 T cell receptor beta chains below, sequenced in a study of blood T cell repertoires in COVID-19. Only in-frame clones appear in the TCRdb table, and some are missing; sequencing was by immunoSEQ multiplex PCR. The sample has just under 250,000 clones; around 86% are singletons. Sequenced: peripheral blood. These TCRs come from a woman aged 25 to 39 who had recovered from COVID-19.

V usage is TRBV9 and J usage is TRBJ2-7, with 7 positions matching TRBD2. The CDR3 spans 15 residues. The germline V gene has CDR1 SGDLS and CDR2 YYNGEE. Trimming took 2 bases from V and 0 from J; bases not matched to a gene: 5. The CDR3 protein is CASSVASGVSYEQYF. In DNA form, the CDR3 reads TGTGCCAGCAGCGTGGCCAGCGGGGTCTCCTACGAGCAGTACTTC. Full variable domain (rest looked up from reference TRBV9 and TRBJ2-7): DSGVTQTPKHLITATGQRVTLRCSPRSGDLSVYWYQQSLDQGLQFLIQYYNGEERAKGNILERFSAQQFPDLHSELNLSSLELGDSALYFCASSVASGVSYEQYFGPGTRLTVT.

CDR3 nucleotide sequence: TGTGCCAGCACCAAACCCTCGACAGGGGGAGTTAACGACGAGCAGTACTTC. Protein: CASTKPSTGGVNDEQYF. The chain has TRBV5-6 and TRBJ2-7, with TRBD1 matching 9 bases. J gave up 5 bases and V 6 bases, and 18 bases lay outside the gene matches. The CDR3 loop spans 17 amino acids. Germline CDR1 and CDR2: SGHDT and YYEEEE.

This chain connects TRBV6-5 to TRBJ2-3; D not certain. The CDR3 is made up of 13 amino acids. CDR1 MNHEY and CDR2 SVGAGI come from the germline V gene. V lost 7 bases and J 4 bases, leaving 12 bases between the germline ends. Here the CDR3 DNA reads TGTGCCAGCAAGATGCGAGAAGCAGATACGCAGTATTTT. Encoded protein: CASKMREADTQYF.

The chain has TRBV19 and TRBJ2-2; D is unresolved. Germline V gene data show CDR1 as LNHDA and CDR2 as SQIVND (reference sequence). V shed 5 bases and J shed 3 bases, with 7 bases lying between them. The CDR3 contains 13 residues. DNA of the CDR3: TGTGCCAGTAGTTACCGGGACACCGGGGAGCTGTTTTTT. Protein sequence: CASSYRDTGELFF.

The V call is TRBV20-1, the J call TRBJ1-5; TRBD1 aligns across 8 bases. Germline V gene sequence: CDR1 DFQATT, CDR2 SNEGSKA (reference sequence). The length of the CDR3 is 12 residues. V lost 3 bases, J lost 6 bases, and 1 base stayed unmatched. This CDR3 is CSASQGAQPQHF. The CDR3 DNA is TGCAGTGCTAGTCAGGGGGCTCAGCCCCAGCATTTT.

This clone was detected once. The chain employs TRBV6-2 or TRBV6-3 and TRBJ2-1; the D gene is possibly TRBD2 (6 bases). The germline gives CDR1 MNHEY, CDR2 SVGEGT. This CDR3 is 14 amino acids long. The V end was cut by 0 bases, the J end by 8 bases, with 11 bases between. In DNA, the CDR3 is TGTGCCAGCAGTTACTCTACGACTAGTGATGAGCAGTTCTTC. Amino acids: CASSYSTTSDEQFF.

This sequence joins TRBV27 and TRBJ1-2; 12 bases fit TRBD1. The CDR3 extends over 15 amino acids. J lost 6 bases, V lost 2 bases, and 4 bases had no gene match. Germline CDR1 MNHEY, CDR2 SMNVEV (reference sequence). The CDR3 reads CASSLGTGGRNGYTF. The DNA of the CDR3 is TGTGCCAGCAGTTTAGGGACAGGGGGCAGGAATGGCTACACCTTC.

The V gene is TRBV10-1, the J gene TRBJ1-5, with a tentative D call TRBD1 (6 bases). Trimming stripped 11 bases from V and 4 bases from J, with 21 bases between. The germline V gene has CDR1 WNHNN and CDR2 SYGVQD (reference sequence). CDR3 length: 15 residues. CDR3 coding DNA: TGCGCCGGAAAGATTCAGGGGAGAAATAATCAGCCCCAGCATTTT. Its protein product is CAGKIQGRNNQPQHF.

This sequence joins TRBV4-2 and TRBJ2-3; D possibly corresponds to TRBD2 (6 bases). V was shortened by 8 bases and J by 2 bases, with 20 bases between the two germline ends. This CDR3 is built from 16 residues. Germline V gene lookup returns CDR1 LGHNA and CDR2 YNFKEQ. The DNA of the CDR3 is TGTGCCAGCCGGGACTTGGGAAATCTTTTCACAGATACGCAGTATTTT. Translation gives CASRDLGNLFTDTQYF.

CDR3 nucleotide sequence: TGTGCCAGCAGCCAAGATCTAGGGGTGGGCACAGATACGCAGTATTTT. Amino acid sequence: CASSQDLGVGTDTQYF. The chain carries TRBV4-2 and TRBJ2-3; TRBD1 might be the D (5 bases). CDR3 size: 16 residues. Germline CDR1 reads LGHNA; CDR2 reads YNFKEQ. The germline V and J ends were trimmed by 0 bases and 1 base, with 11 bases remaining between them.

The genes are TRBV19 and TRBJ2-2; no clear D gene. The CDR3 spans 13 residues. Trimming removed 5 bases at V and 5 bases at J, with 9 bases between. Germline lookup yields CDR1 LNHDA and CDR2 SQIVND (reference sequence). Here the CDR3 reads CASSAGWTGELFF. The DNA for the CDR3 is TGTGCCAGTAGTGCAGGCTGGACCGGGGAGCTGTTTTTT.

This clone was recorded a few times. This sequence joins TRBV4-1 and TRBJ1-5; D call uncertain. Germline V CDR1 and CDR2: MGHRA, YSYEKL. Deletions cut 3 bases from V and 4 bases from J, with 7 bases between. The CDR3 is 13 residues long. This CDR3 is CASSQDWNQPQHF. The CDR3 DNA follows: TGCGCCAGCAGCCAGGACTGGAATCAGCCCCAGCATTTT.

The CDR3 region has the DNA TGTGCCAGCAGCCCGGGATTCGGGGAGCTGTTTTTT. It translates to CASSPGFGELFF. The chain employs TRBV11-2 and TRBJ2-2; a weak D match, TRBD2 (5 bases). The germline gives CDR1 SGHAT, CDR2 FQNNGV. V was clipped by 5 bases and J by 7 bases, with 8 bases between them. The CDR3 has 12 residues. Variable domain in full (rest from reference TRBV11-2 and TRBJ2-2): EAGVAQSPRYKIIEKRQSVAFWCNPISGHATLYWYQQILGQGPKLLIQFQNNGVVDDSQLPKDRFSAERLKGVDSTLKIQPAKLEDSAVYLCASSPGFGELFFGEGSRLTVL.

This chain links TRBV18 with TRBJ1-3; 7 bases fit TRBD1. The CDR3 covers 14 residues. The ends lost 3 bases at V and 8 bases at J; junction bases unmatched: 7. Germline CDR1 and CDR2: KGHSH and LQKENI. In nucleotides, the CDR3 is TGTGCCAGCTCACCCGGGACAGTGGACCACACCATATATTTT. It yields the protein CASSPGTVDHTIYF.

J is TRBJ1-1 and V is TRBV6-6; D gene uncertain. The V gene's germline CDR1 is MNHNY and CDR2 SVGAGI (reference sequence). CDR3 length: 14 amino acids. V was shortened by 0 bases and J by 5 bases, with 10 bases between the two germline ends. CDR3 sequence: CASSYSGVGTEAFF. The CDR3 nucleotides read TGTGCCAGCAGTTACTCCGGGGTAGGGACTGAAGCTTTCTTT.